Shown below are 2 T cell receptor delta chains from a single sample sequenced in a study of delta chains in infants with herpesvirus infections. TCR cDNA was made from PBMC RNA with gamma- and delta-chain-specific primers. TCRdb re-called the RT-PCR reads through CATT. This table holds hundreds of delta-chain clones, around 58% found once. The specimen was peripheral blood, collected at time point 4 of longitudinal follow-up. The source is a human donor who was a Ugandan infant, either HIV-exposed or HIV-unexposed (not recorded which).

A word on this clone: The likely explanation is a read error, given a far larger clone one base away. V usage is TRDV1 and J usage is TRDJ1; 11 nucleotides agree with TRDD3. Per the germline V gene, CDR1 is TSWWSYY and CDR2 is QGS. With V trimmed by 1 base and J by 0 bases, 22 bases remained unmatched. CDR3 length equals 23 residues. The CDR3 DNA is TGTGCTCTTGGGGAACAGGGCTTCTCCTGGGGGATACAAGGGCCTCCGCACACCGATAAACTCATCTTT. Its translation: CALGEQGFSWGIQGPPHTDKLIF.

This clone is categorized as large (0.1 to 1%). This chain joins TRDV1 and TRDJ3; 7 bases fit TRDD3. Germline V gene sequence: CDR1 TSWWSYY, CDR2 QGS. This CDR3 region has 23 residues. Trimming at V came to 7 bases and at J to 0 bases, leaving 24 bases not matched to a gene. The CDR3: CALDRYFPLPGIPSSWDTRQMFF. In DNA, the CDR3 is TGTGCTCTTGATCGCTACTTTCCTTTACCTGGGATACCGAGCTCCTGGGACACCCGACAGATGTTTTTC.